The entry below describes one T cell receptor (beta chain). The record originates from a study of blood T cell repertoires in COVID-19. Overall study: The United States, Italy and Spain provided the acute and convalescent COVID-19 samples.

V was clipped by 4 bases and J by 1 base, with 7 bases between them. Germline values: CDR1 LNHDA, CDR2 SQIVND (reference sequence). The CDR3 has 13 amino acids. Original analysis: The authors estimated nucleated cell counts from reference gene primer amplification. This table comes from immunoSEQ multiplex PCR, and its TCRdb copy is limited to in-frame clones, with some not included. V, J and clone size derive from that table, while D and trimming were established from the DNA sequence. The data hold 97,000 or so clones, with about four fifths observed a single time. This TCR derives from a woman of 80 years or more with active or convalescent COVID-19. The V gene is TRBV19, the J gene TRBJ1-2; D unresolved. What was sequenced was peripheral blood. In nucleotides, the CDR3 is TGTGCCAGTAGTACGCAGAATAACTATGGCTACACCTTC. Its protein is CASSTQNNYGYTF.